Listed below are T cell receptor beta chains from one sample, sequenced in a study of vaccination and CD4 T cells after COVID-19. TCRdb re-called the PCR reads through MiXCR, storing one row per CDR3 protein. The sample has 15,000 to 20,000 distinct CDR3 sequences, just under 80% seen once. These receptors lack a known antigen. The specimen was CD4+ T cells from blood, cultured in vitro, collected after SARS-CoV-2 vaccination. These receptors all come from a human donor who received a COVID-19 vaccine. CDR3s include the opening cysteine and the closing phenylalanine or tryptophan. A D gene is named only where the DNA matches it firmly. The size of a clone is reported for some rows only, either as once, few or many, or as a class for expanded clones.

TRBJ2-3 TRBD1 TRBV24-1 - CATSDATGASTDTQYF TGTGCCACCAGTGACGCGACAGGGGCTAGCACAGATACGCAGTATTTT
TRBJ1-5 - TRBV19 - CASSIRQLNQPQHF TGTGCCAGTAGTATTCGACAGCTCAATCAGCCCCAGCATTTT
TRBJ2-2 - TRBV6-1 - CASSPRTEVTGELFF TGTGCCAGCAGTCCCCGGACAGAGGTCACCGGGGAGCTGTTTTTT
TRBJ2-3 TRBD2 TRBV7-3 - CASSSGLAGGPIHF TGTGCCAGCAGTTCCGGACTAGCGGGCGGCCCTATACATTTT
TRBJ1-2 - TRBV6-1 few CASSEWTRILSNYGYTF TGTGCCAGCAGTGAATGGACCCGCATATTATCTAACTATGGCTACACCTTC
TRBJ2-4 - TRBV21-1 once CASRAVRNKNIQYF TGTGCCTCCCGGGCTGTCAGGAACAAAAACATTCAGTACTTC
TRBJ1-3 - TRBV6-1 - CASSEYRSGNTIYF TGTGCCAGCAGTGAATACCGCTCTGGAAACACCATATATTTT
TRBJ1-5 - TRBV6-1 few CASSLQVGGNQPQHF TGTGCCAGCAGTCTCCAAGTCGGGGGCAATCAGCCCCAGCATTTT
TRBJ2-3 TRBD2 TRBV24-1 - CATSVPAGGGDTQYF TGTGCCACCAGTGTCCCAGCGGGGGGTGGGGATACGCAGTATTTT
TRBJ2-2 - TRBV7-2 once CASSPTPTGELFF TGTGCCAGCAGCCCGACACCCACCGGGGAGCTGTTTTTT
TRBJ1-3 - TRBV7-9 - CASSPDSDSGNTIYF TGTGCCAGCAGCCCGGACAGCGACTCTGGAAACACCATATATTTT
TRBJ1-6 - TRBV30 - CAWSPGLNNSPLHF TGTGCCTGGAGTCCGGGACTGAATAATTCACCCCTCCACTTT
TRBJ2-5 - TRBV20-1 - CSALPGNKETQYF TGCAGTGCCCTACCGGGCAATAAAGAGACCCAGTACTTC
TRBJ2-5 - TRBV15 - CATSRAVGAGHETQYF TGTGCCACCAGCAGAGCTGTTGGGGCCGGCCATGAGACCCAGTACTTC
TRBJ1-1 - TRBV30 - CAWSFPRDYTEAFF TGTGCCTGGAGTTTTCCGCGGGATTACACTGAAGCTTTCTTT
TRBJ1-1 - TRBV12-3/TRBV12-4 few CASSLGGSEAFF TGTGCCAGCAGTTTAGGAGGGTCCGAAGCTTTCTTT
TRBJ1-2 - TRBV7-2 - CASSLSPESYGYTF TGTGCCAGCAGCTTATCCCCGGAGTCCTATGGCTACACCTTC
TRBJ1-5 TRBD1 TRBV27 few CASTAKLDRGSNQPQHF TGTGCCAGCACCGCTAAACTCGACAGGGGCAGCAATCAGCCCCAGCATTTT
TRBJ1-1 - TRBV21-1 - CASSKAFPRLGLNTEAFF TGTGCCAGCAGCAAAGCCTTCCCCAGACTTGGATTAAACACTGAAGCTTTCTTT
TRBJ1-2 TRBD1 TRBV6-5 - CASSYSAGGDYGYTF TGTGCCAGCAGTTACTCGGCAGGGGGGGACTATGGCTACACCTTC
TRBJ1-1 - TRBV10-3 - CAISESRGDAEAFF TGTGCCATCAGTGAGTCAAGGGGGGATGCTGAAGCTTTCTTT
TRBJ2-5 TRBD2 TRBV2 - CASSPTLGGAQTQYF TGTGCCAGCAGCCCGACTCTCGGGGGGGCCCAGACCCAGTACTTC
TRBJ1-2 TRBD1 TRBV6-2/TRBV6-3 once CASSYVAGGYGYTF TGTGCCAGCAGTTACGTAGCAGGGGGCTATGGCTACACCTTC
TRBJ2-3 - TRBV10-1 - CASARTAGRGDTQYF TGCGCCAGCGCCCGGACTGCGGGAAGGGGGGATACGCAGTATTTT
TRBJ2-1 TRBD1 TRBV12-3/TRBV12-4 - CASSLRQGPSQSYNEQFF TGTGCCAGCAGTTTAAGACAGGGACCATCACAATCCTACAATGAGCAGTTCTTC
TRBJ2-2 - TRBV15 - CATRPRQDTGELFF TGTGCCACCAGACCCCGCCAAGACACCGGGGAGCTGTTTTTT
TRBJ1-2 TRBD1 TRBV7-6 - CASSLGTGGPANYGYTF TGTGCCAGCAGCTTAGGGACAGGGGGCCCTGCTAACTATGGCTACACCTTC
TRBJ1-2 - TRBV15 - CATSRDKGRGARGYTF TGTGCCACCAGCAGGGACAAAGGACGGGGGGCGCGAGGCTACACCTTC
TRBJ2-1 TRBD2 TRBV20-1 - CSAERGESYNEQFF TGCAGTGCTGAGCGGGGGGAATCCTACAATGAGCAGTTCTTC
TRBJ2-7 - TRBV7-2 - CASSPRTSGVYSYEQYF TGTGCCAGCAGCCCGCGGACGTCGGGGGTATACTCCTACGAGCAGTACTTC
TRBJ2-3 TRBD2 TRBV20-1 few CSARDTSGGAGDTQYF TGCAGTGCTAGAGACACTAGCGGGGGGGCCGGAGATACGCAGTATTTT
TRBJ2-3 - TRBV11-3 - CASSSQLADTQYF TGTGCCAGCAGCTCCCAACTAGCAGATACGCAGTATTTT